This record looks at one TCR beta chain sequence and its context. This entry belongs to a study of blood T cell repertoires in COVID-19. About the research overall: PBMCs, B-cell-depleted T cells, or T cells provided the cDNA or gDNA that made up the material.

Germline V gives CDR1 LNHDA, CDR2 SQIVND (reference sequence). V was cut by 6 bases and J by 4 bases, with 13 bases left in between. The CDR3 runs 14 residues. TCRdb keeps only in-frame clones here, not all; method: immunoSEQ multiplex PCR. The table records tens of thousands of clones, about 85% of them present only once. The sample was peripheral blood. This rearrangement joins TRBV19 to TRBJ2-4; TRBD1 is a possible D gene (5 bases). The clonotype was recovered from a man older than 75 with acute or convalescent COVID-19. CDR3 region: CASSPGLGKNIQYF. The CDR3 DNA is TGTGCCAGTAGCCCAGGGCTGGGAAAAAACATTCAGTACTTC.